The rows below give T cell receptor beta chains drawn from one sample of a study of CD8 T cells in Susac syndrome. TCRdb reanalysed the immunoSEQ multiplex PCR reads using MiXCR and keeps one entry per CDR3 protein. The sample lists some 200,000 distinct CDR3 sequences, about 94% occurring once. The sequencing input was CD4+ T cells from PBMCs. These receptors originate from a human donor with Susac syndrome. Each CDR3 is given with its conserved first and last residue. The D gene is left open where the match is weak. Where a row states a size, it is once, few, many or the class of an expanded clone; other rows omit it.

D gene,V gene,clone size,J gene,CDR3 DNA,CDR3 protein
TRBD2,TRBV30,NA,TRBJ2-3,TGTGCCCGCCGAGCGGGGGGGACAGATACGCAGTATTTT,CARRAGGTDTQYF
NA,TRBV6-1,once,TRBJ1-1,TGTGCCAGCAGGCTAAACAGGGAAAACACTGAAGCTTTCTTT,CASRLNRENTEAFF
NA,TRBV9,NA,TRBJ2-7,TGTGCCAGCAGCCCCCACGGGGGTTCAGGGTATTACGAGCAGTACTTC,CASSPHGGSGYYEQYF
NA,TRBV6-2/TRBV6-3,once,TRBJ1-1,TGTGCCAGCAGACTGTTTCACACTGAAGCTTTCTTT,CASRLFHTEAFF
NA,TRBV25-1,NA,TRBJ2-1,TGTGCCAGCAAAGGGGCGGGGATTCTACCCTGGGGGCAGTTCTTC,CASKGAGILPWGQFF
TRBD1,TRBV19,NA,TRBJ2-3,TGTGCCAGTAGTACCTCGACAGGGCACACAGATACGCAGTATTTT,CASSTSTGHTDTQYF
NA,TRBV20-1,NA,TRBJ2-1,TGCAGTGCTAGACTACACTGGAGGAGCTCCTACAATGAGCAGTTCTTC,CSARLHWRSSYNEQFF
NA,TRBV18,NA,TRBJ1-4,TGTGCCAGCTCACCACAGGGAAGAGCAACTAATGAAAAACTGTTTTTT,CASSPQGRATNEKLFF
TRBD1,TRBV5-1,once,TRBJ1-6,TGCGCCAGCAGCGCGGGACAGGGTGAGAGCTCCTATAATTCACCCCTCCACTTT,CASSAGQGESSYNSPLHF
NA,TRBV7-9,NA,TRBJ2-3,TGTGCCAGCAGCTCCACTTTAGACCAGTATTTT,CASSSTLDQYF
TRBD2,TRBV27,NA,TRBJ2-5,TGTGCCAGCAGTTTCTTGCGGGGGGACAAAGAGACCCAGTACTTC,CASSFLRGDKETQYF
NA,TRBV9,NA,TRBJ1-6,TGTGCCAGCAGCGTAAAAACAGGGCAATCACCCCTCCACTTT,CASSVKTGQSPLHF
NA,TRBV6-2/TRBV6-3,NA,TRBJ2-1,TGTGCCAGCAGCACAGGGACTCGGTACAATGAGCAGTTCTTC,CASSTGTRYNEQFF
NA,TRBV11-1,NA,TRBJ2-2,TGTGCCAGCAGCTCGCTGACAGGGAACACCGGGGAGCTGTTTTTT,CASSSLTGNTGELFF
NA,TRBV9,NA,TRBJ2-2,TGTGCCAGCAGCGTAGCTCCCCTGGCAGAATACACCGGGGAGCTGTTTTTT,CASSVAPLAEYTGELFF
TRBD2,TRBV3-1,NA,TRBJ2-1,TGTGCCAGCAGCCTACGGACTAGCGGGGGGGAGCAGTTCTTC,CASSLRTSGGEQFF
TRBD1,TRBV6-2/TRBV6-3,once,TRBJ2-6,TGTGCCAGTTGGCTAGACAGGGGGCATAGCTCTGGGGCCAACGTCCTGACTTTC,CASWLDRGHSSGANVLTF
NA,TRBV7-9,few,TRBJ1-5,TGTGCCAGCAGCTTAGAGGGCGGGGGCAATCAGCCCCAGCATTTT,CASSLEGGGNQPQHF
NA,TRBV7-9,NA,TRBJ1-1,TGTGCCAGCAGCCGCGACATGGGACAAATCTATGAAGCTTTCTTT,CASSRDMGQIYEAFF
NA,TRBV6-2/TRBV6-3,NA,TRBJ2-3,TGTGCCAGCAGTTACGGACATAGCACAGATACGCAGTATTTT,CASSYGHSTDTQYF
NA,TRBV5-6,once,TRBJ1-4,TGTGCCAGCAGCTCGACAGGAGTAAGAGAAAAACTGTTTTTT,CASSSTGVREKLFF
NA,TRBV5-6,NA,TRBJ2-2,TGTGCCAGCAGCCGATGGGAAGTTAGATACACCGGGGAGCTGTTTTTT,CASSRWEVRYTGELFF
NA,TRBV11-2,few,TRBJ1-1,TGTGCCAGCAGCTTAGAGAACACTGAAGCTTTCTTT,CASSLENTEAFF
NA,TRBV15,NA,TRBJ1-6,TGTGCCACCAGCAGAGAAGGGTTAAATTCACCCCTCCACTTT,CATSREGLNSPLHF
NA,TRBV3-1,NA,TRBJ2-7,TGTGCCAGCAGCCAAGTCTGGACAGTTAGTGTCTACGAGCAGTACTTC,CASSQVWTVSVYEQYF
NA,TRBV10-3,NA,TRBJ2-5,TGTGCCATCAGACAGGGTCAAAGAGAGGGAGAGACCCAGTACTTC,CAIRQGQREGETQYF
TRBD1,TRBV5-1,NA,TRBJ2-1,TGCGCCAGCAGCTCACAGGGGTCGAGCTCCTACAATGAGCAGTTCTTC,CASSSQGSSSYNEQFF
TRBD1,TRBV20-1,NA,TRBJ1-6,TGCAGTGCTAAGGGGGGACAGGGAAATTCACCCCTCCACTTT,CSAKGGQGNSPLHF
TRBD2,TRBV7-2,NA,TRBJ2-1,TGTGCCAGCAACTGGGGACTAGCGGGGGCCTATGAGCAGTTCTTC,CASNWGLAGAYEQFF
NA,TRBV4-1,NA,TRBJ2-7,TGCGCCAGCAGCCAAGATCACCCCGGGACCCGCTCCTACGAGCAGTACTTC,CASSQDHPGTRSYEQYF
NA,TRBV30,once,TRBJ1-6,TGTGCCTGGAGTGTCGGGGATGTCCTCAATAATTCACCCCTCCACTTT,CAWSVGDVLNNSPLHF
TRBD2,TRBV29-1,NA,TRBJ2-3,TGCAGCGTTGATGGGGGAGGGCCCACAGATACGCAGTATTTT,CSVDGGGPTDTQYF
NA,TRBV20-1,NA,TRBJ1-1,TGCAGTGCTAGAGAGGGGAACGGGAACACTGAAGCTTTCTTT,CSAREGNGNTEAFF
TRBD2,TRBV3-1,NA,TRBJ2-1,TGTGCCAGCAGCCTGTACTCGGCGGGGGGGCGCAATGAGCAGTTCTTC,CASSLYSAGGRNEQFF
NA,TRBV5-1,NA,TRBJ1-2,TGCGCCAGCAGCTTGGACGGCTCTAACTATGGCTACACCTTC,CASSLDGSNYGYTF
NA,TRBV7-8,NA,TRBJ1-5,TGTGCCAGCAGCGTCACGGATAATCAGCCCCAGCATTTT,CASSVTDNQPQHF
TRBD1,TRBV4-1,NA,TRBJ2-7,TGCGCCAGCAGTCGAAACCTGGACAGGGGTGTATCCTACGAGCAGTACTTC,CASSRNLDRGVSYEQYF
NA,TRBV5-1,NA,TRBJ1-4,TGCGCCAGCAGCTGGGACGGATCAAATGAAAAACTGTTTTTT,CASSWDGSNEKLFF
TRBD1,TRBV6-4,NA,TRBJ1-6,TGTGCCAGCAGTGTCGGACAGGGGGCTAATTCACCCCTCCACTTT,CASSVGQGANSPLHF
NA,TRBV3-1,NA,TRBJ2-3,TGTGCCAGCGGGTCAGGGCCCACAGATACGCAGTATTTT,CASGSGPTDTQYF
TRBD1,TRBV19,NA,TRBJ1-1,TGTGCCAGTAGTATCGGGACAGGGTTCTCCACTGAAGCTTTCTTT,CASSIGTGFSTEAFF
TRBD1,TRBV11-2,NA,TRBJ1-3,TGTGCCAGCAGCACCCGACAGGGCTCTGGAAACACCATATATTTT,CASSTRQGSGNTIYF
NA,TRBV9,NA,TRBJ2-2,TGTGCCAGCAGCGTCAGGGGTACCGGGGAGCTGTTTTTT,CASSVRGTGELFF
NA,TRBV6-5,NA,TRBJ2-5,TGTGCCAGCAGTTACTCGCGCGGGGAGACCCAGTACTTC,CASSYSRGETQYF
NA,TRBV6-4,NA,TRBJ2-1,TGTGCCAGCAGTGACCAAGGCTCCGTCAATGAGCAGTTCTTC,CASSDQGSVNEQFF
TRBD1,TRBV12-3/TRBV12-4,once,TRBJ1-5,TGTGCCAGCAGTCCCTACGGGACAGGCAATCAGCCCCAGCATTTT,CASSPYGTGNQPQHF
NA,TRBV30,NA,TRBJ2-5,TGTGCCTGGAGTGTAGGGGCCAGGGCGTTGGGAGAGACCCAGTACTTC,CAWSVGARALGETQYF
NA,TRBV5-1,NA,TRBJ2-1,TGCGCCAGCGGGACGTCGGCGGCCATCTCCAATGAGCAGTTCTTC,CASGTSAAISNEQFF